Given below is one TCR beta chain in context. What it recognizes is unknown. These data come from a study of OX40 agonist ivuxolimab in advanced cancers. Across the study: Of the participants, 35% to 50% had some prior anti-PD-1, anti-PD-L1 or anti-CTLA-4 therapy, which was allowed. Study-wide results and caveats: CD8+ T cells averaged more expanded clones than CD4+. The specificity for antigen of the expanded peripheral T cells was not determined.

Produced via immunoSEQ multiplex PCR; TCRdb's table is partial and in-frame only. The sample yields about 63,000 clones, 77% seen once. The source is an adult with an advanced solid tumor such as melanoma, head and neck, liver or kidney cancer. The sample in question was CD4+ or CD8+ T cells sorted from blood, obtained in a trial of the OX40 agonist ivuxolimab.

The chain's CDR3 is CASSQDRLDYTQYF. For the CDR3, the DNA is TGTGCCAGCAGCCAAGATCGACTCGATTATACGCAGTATTTT. The chain has TRBV4-2 and TRBJ2-3; D remains ambiguous. V dropped 0 bases and J dropped 7 bases, with 11 bases sitting between them. Germline CDR1 and CDR2: LGHNA and YNFKEQ. The CDR3 loop spans 14 amino acids.